This TCR beta chain stems from a study of OX40 agonist ivuxolimab in advanced cancers. There are 13 residues in the CDR3. Trimming took 0 bases from V and 2 from J; bases not matched to a gene: 1. CDR1 is GTSNPN and CDR2 is SVGIG in the germline V gene (reference sequence). Here immunoSEQ multiplex PCR was the method, and the copy in TCRdb shows in-frame clones only, minus some. The table includes tens of thousands of clones, 75% to 90% detected once. The chain couples TRBV30 to TRBJ2-7, with 7 positions matching TRBD1. This clonotype originated in an adult with an advanced solid tumor such as melanoma, head and neck, liver or kidney cancer. This specimen was CD4+ or CD8+ T cells sorted from blood, taken in a trial of the OX40 agonist ivuxolimab. As DNA, the CDR3 is TGTGCCTGGAGTGTTCAGGGGGCCTACGAGCAGTACTTC. It is translated as CAWSVQGAYEQYF.